The present T cell receptor (beta chain) was sequenced within a study of cytomegalovirus exposure and HLA in healthy donors. Study outcomes and limitations: Prior analysis indicated that the majority of TCR beta V segments exhibited productivity approximately 90% or approximately 30% of the time. The authors assumed roughly uniform sequencing depth across donors for presence/absence analyses. A few of the chains that were CMV-associated were confirmed in vitro to be specific for CMV antigens.

About this clone itself: Its cognate antigen is unknown. One end of the junction is discordant with germline, which a read error may explain.

The PCR had 60 Vbeta and 13 Jbeta primers. TCRdb's table, derived via immunoSEQ multiplex PCR, lists solely in-frame clones and lacks some. The table has tens of thousands of clones, roughly 80% seen once. This sequence originates from a man between 35 and 55 years old in good health and CMV-seronegative. Sequencing was performed on PBMCs.

CDR3 region: CSAEGTGEFTRYF. Written as DNA, the CDR3 is TGCAGCGCTGAAGGGACAGGGGAATTTACGCGGTATTTT. The rearrangement joins TRBV29-1 to TRBJ2-3; 10 nucleotides match TRBD1. CDR3 length: 13 residues. Germline loops: CDR1 SQVTM, CDR2 ANQGSEA.